Shown below are 18 T cell receptor beta chains from a single sample sequenced in a study of Graves' ophthalmopathy and Graves' hyperthyroidism. CDR3 regions of TCR beta were amplified from RNA transcripts. First-round RT-PCR with HTBI primers preceded a second-round multiplex PCR. Each CDR3 protein gets one entry after TCRdb re-called the multiplex PCR reads with MiXCR. The sample comprises 450,000 or so distinct CDR3 sequences, 13% to 15% of which are singletons, and about a tenth rests with the top ten. Sequenced material: blood. Receptor source: a woman aged 30 to 39 with Graves' ophthalmopathy.

Comments on this clonotype: This may come from a read error, since a much larger clone is one base off. The genes are TRBV6-2 or TRBV6-3 and TRBJ2-5; D is possibly TRBD2 (5 bases). The ends were cut back, 6 bases at V and 6 bases at J, with 20 bases in the middle. This CDR3 region has 15 residues. Germline CDR1 and CDR2: MNHEY and SVGEGT. CDR3 in DNA: TGTGCCAGCAGACCCGGAGGCTCTGGAACGCAGACCCAGTACTTC. This gives the protein CASRPGGSGTQTQYF.

V is TRBV6-1 and J is TRBJ2-7; the D gene could be TRBD1 or TRBD2 (5 bases each). V lost 4 bases to trimming and J lost 0 bases, with 25 bases between them. This CDR3 has 19 amino acids. Germline V lookup: CDR1 MNHNS, CDR2 SASEGT. The chain's CDR3 is CASSVGRTSDSYDSYEQYV. CDR3 coding DNA: TGTGCCAGCAGTGTGGGACGGACAAGTGATTCATATGACTCCTACGAGCAGTACGTC.

This clonotype appeared many times. The genes are TRBV6-1 and TRBJ1-1; 7 nucleotides match TRBD1. V lost 3 bases and J lost 7; bases outside the gene matches: 8. The CDR3 has 14 amino acids. Germline values: CDR1 MNHNS, CDR2 SASEGT. The CDR3 reads CASSEGGTASEAFF. CDR3 in DNA: TGTGCCAGCAGTGAGGGCGGGACAGCGAGTGAAGCTTTCTTT.

The chain couples TRBV19 to TRBJ2-7; TRBD1 aligns across 7 bases. Germline V lookup: CDR1 LNHDA, CDR2 SQIVND (reference sequence). The V segment lost 4 bases and the J segment 0 bases; nucleotides outside the gene matches: 6. This CDR3 comprises 15 residues. For the CDR3, the DNA is TGTGCCAGTAGTAAAGGCAGGGACAGCTCCTACGAGCAGTACTTC. Amino acid sequence: CASSKGRDSSYEQYF. The whole variable domain, remainder taken from reference TRBV19 and TRBJ2-7, is DGGITQSPKYLFRKEGQNVTLSCEQNLNHDAMYWYRQDPGQGLRLIYYSQIVNDFQKGDIAEGYSVSREKKESFPLTVTSAQKNPTAFYLCASSKGRDSSYEQYFGPGTRLTVT.

This clonotype occurred many times. The rearrangement links TRBV29-1 to TRBJ2-5; D uncertain. The CDR3 is 12 amino acids. Trimming took off 4 bases at V and 5 bases at J, with 11 bases between the two ends. The germline V gene has CDR1 SQVTM and CDR2 ANQGSEA. The CDR3 region has the DNA TGCAGCGTTGTGAGCCTATGGGAGACCCAGTACTTC. This codes for CSVVSLWETQYF.

This clonotype appeared many times. V and J are TRBV7-3 and TRBJ2-7, with unresolved D. The CDR3 totals 15 residues. Trimming removed 2 bases at V and 3 bases at J, with 14 bases between. CDR1 and CDR2 from the germline V gene are SGHTA and FQGTGA. The CDR3 here is CASSLLYYTYYEQYF. The CDR3 DNA is TGTGCCAGCAGCTTATTGTACTACACCTACTACGAGCAGTACTTC.

This clonotype was seen repeatedly, ten times or more. This chain uses TRBV12-3 or TRBV12-4 with TRBJ2-5, with 11 positions matching TRBD2. This CDR3 has 15 residues. V was clipped by 6 bases and J by 1 base; unmatched bases: 4. The CDR3 protein is CASRTSGVPQETQYF. The CDR3, as DNA: TGTGCCAGCAGGACTAGCGGGGTACCCCAAGAGACCCAGTACTTC.

This clonotype has ten or more counts. V usage is TRBV11-2 and J usage is TRBJ1-2, with TRBD1 matching 10 bases. Trimming at V came to 3 bases and at J to 8 bases, leaving 12 bases not matched to a gene. Per germline, CDR1 SGHAT and CDR2 FQNNGV. The CDR3 consists of 16 residues. CDR3 region: CASSLDRGIVAGGYTF. For the CDR3, the DNA is TGTGCCAGCAGCTTGGACAGGGGGATAGTCGCGGGCGGCTACACCTTC.

In its sample, this clonotype was seen many times. The genes are TRBV27 and TRBJ2-7; 9 bases fit TRBD2. Germline CDR1 and CDR2: MNHEY and SMNVEV (reference sequence). The CDR3 spans 14 residues. The junction had 3 bases not matched to a gene; V was cut back by 1 base and J by 5 bases. The CDR3 loop reads CASSLLTSGDEQYF. The CDR3, as DNA: TGTGCCAGCAGTTTATTGACTAGCGGCGACGAGCAGTACTTC.

This clonotype was recorded at least ten times. The V call is TRBV2, the J call TRBJ1-3, with D perhaps TRBD1 (6 bases). The V and J ends lost 8 bases and 4 bases respectively, with 15 bases between them. Per germline, CDR1 SNHLY and CDR2 FYNNEI. CDR3 length equals 14 residues. CDR3 loop: CASGGGHIGNTIYF. In DNA, the CDR3 is TGTGCCAGCGGAGGGGGACATATCGGAAACACCATATATTTT.

This clonotype was seen only a few times. The genes are TRBV5-1 and TRBJ2-7, with D maybe TRBD1 (5 bases). CDR1 is SGHRS, CDR2 YFSETQ, per germline. CDR3 size: 16 residues. The ends were cut back, 0 bases at V and 0 bases at J, with 13 bases in the middle. The CDR3 reads CASSLEGVPTSYEQYF. DNA of the CDR3: TGCGCCAGCAGCTTGGAAGGGGTCCCCACCTCCTACGAGCAGTACTTC. The variable domain in full, with the rest retrieved from reference TRBV5-1 and TRBJ2-7, is KAGVTQTPRYLIKTRGQQVTLSCSPISGHRSVSWYQQTPGQGLQFLFEYFSETQRNKGNFPGRFSGRQFSNSRSEMNVSTLELGDSALYLCASSLEGVPTSYEQYFGPGTRLTVT.

This clonotype was counted ten times or more. This sequence joins TRBV27 and TRBJ1-1, with TRBD1 as a possible D gene (5 bases). Trimming left V 3 bases short and J 8 bases short, with 19 bases between. The CDR3 is 15 amino acids. Germline CDR1 is MNHEY and CDR2 is SMNVEV (reference sequence). The CDR3 reads CASSFKKRDGKEAFF. DNA for the CDR3: TGTGCCAGCAGTTTTAAGAAAAGGGACGGAAAAGAAGCTTTCTTT.

V is TRBV6-1 and J is TRBJ1-2, with D maybe TRBD1 (6 bases). V lost 7 bases, J lost 8 bases, and 20 bases lay in between. The CDR3 is 14 residues long. Germline CDR1 is MNHNS and CDR2 is SASEGT. As DNA, the CDR3 is TGTGCCAGCACCACACGGGGGGGGCGGGGCGGCTACACCTTC. It translates to CASTTRGGRGGYTF.

This clonotype has ten or more counts. The rearrangement joins TRBV7-9 to TRBJ2-5; D gene uncertain. Germline V lookup: CDR1 SEHNR, CDR2 FQNEAQ (reference sequence). Trimming pared 5 bases from V and 1 base from J, leaving 11 bases between. This CDR3 has 14 amino acids. In nucleotides, the CDR3 is TGTGCCAGCAGCAGAGGACGGGCCCAAGAGACCCAGTACTTC. Translated, it gives CASSRGRAQETQYF.

This clonotype was counted at least ten times. The chain joins TRBV4-1 to TRBJ2-4; 10 bases fit TRBD2. The length of the CDR3 is 19 residues. Trimming cost V 1 base and J 1 base; bases outside gene matches: 10. Germline V gene sequence: CDR1 MGHRA, CDR2 YSYEKL. The CDR3 reads CASSQAGLAGVRAKNIQYF. CDR3 DNA: TGCGCCAGCAGCCAAGCGGGGCTAGCGGGAGTCCGGGCCAAAAACATTCAGTACTTC.

This clonotype occurred many times. The gene calls are TRBV7-2 and TRBJ2-5; 11 nucleotides match TRBD1. The CDR3 contains 16 residues. With 3 bases clipped from V and 7 bases from J, the junction kept 10 bases outside the gene matches. The germline gives CDR1 SGHTA, CDR2 FQGNSA. The CDR3 bases are TGTGCCAGCAGCTTCCGACCCTCGGGACAGGGGGGGACCCAGTACTTC. Protein product: CASSFRPSGQGGTQYF.

This clonotype was observed at least ten times. Lacking the conserved final phenylalanine or tryptophan, this CDR3 likely reflects a read error. The chain is built from TRBV12-3 or TRBV12-4 and TRBJ1-6; D unclear. Trimming took off 6 bases at V and 0 bases at J, with 15 bases between the two ends. CDR3 length: 17 residues. In DNA, the CDR3 is TGTGCCAGCAGCCCTGGTGGGCTGAGCTCCTATAATTCACCCCTCCACTCT. Protein sequence: CASSPGGLSSYNSPLHS.

In this sample, this clonotype turned up a few times. At one of its ends the junction is not consistent with the germline gene, which may arise from a read error. The CDR3 coding sequence is TGCAGCGCCTCGGGACTGGGCTCCTACGATCAGTACTTC. This encodes CSASGLGSYDQYF. This chain connects TRBV29-1 to TRBJ2-7, with TRBD2 as a possible D gene (6 bases). The length of the CDR3 is 13 residues. Germline V gene sequence: CDR1 SQVTM, CDR2 ANQGSEA.